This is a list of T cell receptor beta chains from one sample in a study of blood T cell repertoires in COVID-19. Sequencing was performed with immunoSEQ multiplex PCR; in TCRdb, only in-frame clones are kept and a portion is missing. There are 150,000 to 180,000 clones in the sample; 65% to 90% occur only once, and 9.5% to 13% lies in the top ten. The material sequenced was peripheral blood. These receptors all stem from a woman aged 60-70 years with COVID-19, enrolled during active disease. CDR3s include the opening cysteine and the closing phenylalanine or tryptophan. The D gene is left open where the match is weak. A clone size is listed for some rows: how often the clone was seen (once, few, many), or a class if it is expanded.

CDR3 protein: CASSPIPQTGVNTEAFF
CDR3 DNA: TGCGCCAGCAGCCCCATCCCTCAGACAGGGGTGAACACTGAAGCTTTCTTT
J gene: TRBJ1-1
D gene: TRBD1
V gene: TRBV5-1
clone size: once

CDR3 protein: CASSESGWGSGNEQFF
CDR3 DNA: TGCGCCAGCAGTGAGTCAGGATGGGGCTCGGGTAATGAGCAGTTCTTC
J gene: TRBJ2-1
D gene: -
V gene: TRBV10-1
clone size: -

CDR3 protein: CASSLLSGSGNTIYF
CDR3 DNA: TGCGCCAGCAGCTTGTTATCGGGGTCTGGAAACACCATATATTTT
J gene: TRBJ1-3
D gene: -
V gene: TRBV5-1
clone size: -

CDR3 protein: CASSLVGTGGGGYTF
CDR3 DNA: TGTGCCAGCAGCTTAGTCGGGACAGGGGGCGGTGGCTACACCTTC
J gene: TRBJ1-2
D gene: TRBD1
V gene: TRBV7-9
clone size: once

CDR3 protein: CASRGQGLAGNTIYF
CDR3 DNA: TGCGCCAGCAGAGGACAGGGGCTGGCAGGAAACACCATATATTTT
J gene: TRBJ1-3
D gene: TRBD1
V gene: TRBV10-2
clone size: -

CDR3 protein: CASSLYSGTVGRSSTDTQYF
CDR3 DNA: TGTGCCAGCAGTCTATACTCCGGGACAGTGGGAAGGTCTAGCACAGATACGCAGTATTTT
J gene: TRBJ2-3
D gene: TRBD1
V gene: TRBV2
clone size: -

CDR3 protein: CASSPPAGGGTEAFF
CDR3 DNA: TGTGCCAGCTCACCACCGGCGGGGGGAGGGACTGAAGCTTTCTTT
J gene: TRBJ1-1
D gene: -
V gene: TRBV18
clone size: -

CDR3 protein: CASSLISYTGELFF
CDR3 DNA: TGTGCCAGCAGCTTAATTAGTTACACCGGGGAGCTGTTTTTT
J gene: TRBJ2-2
D gene: -
V gene: TRBV7-3
clone size: -

CDR3 protein: CASRRTGYETQYF
CDR3 DNA: TGTGCCAGCAGACGGACAGGGTATGAGACCCAGTACTTC
J gene: TRBJ2-5
D gene: TRBD1
V gene: TRBV6-6
clone size: -

CDR3 protein: CASSSLDRAPYNEQFF
CDR3 DNA: TGTGCCAGCAGCTCATTAGACAGGGCCCCTTACAATGAGCAGTTCTTC
J gene: TRBJ2-1
D gene: TRBD1
V gene: TRBV5-6
clone size: -

CDR3 protein: CASSPFLYGYTF
CDR3 DNA: TGTGCCAGCAGTCCCTTCTTGTATGGCTACACCTTC
J gene: TRBJ1-2
D gene: -
V gene: TRBV12-3/TRBV12-4
clone size: -

CDR3 protein: CASSLRAGRSSRGNEQFF
CDR3 DNA: TGTGCCAGCAGCTTAAGAGCGGGGAGATCCAGCAGGGGCAATGAGCAGTTCTTC
J gene: TRBJ2-1
D gene: -
V gene: TRBV7-2
clone size: -

CDR3 protein: CVSFGGVDYGYTF
CDR3 DNA: TGTGTCTCTTTCGGGGGGGTCGACTATGGCTACACCTTC
J gene: TRBJ1-2
D gene: -
V gene: TRBV2
clone size: few

CDR3 protein: CASSLLLAIQYF
CDR3 DNA: TGTGCCAGCAGTCTCTTACTAGCGATTCAGTACTTC
J gene: TRBJ2-4
D gene: TRBD2
V gene: TRBV6-5
clone size: -

CDR3 protein: CSARAVVEAFF
CDR3 DNA: TGCAGTGCTAGAGCGGTAGTGGAAGCTTTCTTT
J gene: TRBJ1-1
D gene: -
V gene: TRBV20-1
clone size: -

CDR3 protein: CAAGRDSNTEAFF
CDR3 DNA: TGTGCCGCGGGACGGGATTCGAACACTGAAGCTTTCTTT
J gene: TRBJ1-1
D gene: -
V gene: TRBV6-5
clone size: -

CDR3 protein: CASSQDYYRRQGIRDEQFF
CDR3 DNA: TGCGCCAGCAGCCAAGATTACTACCGGAGACAGGGGATCAGGGATGAGCAGTTCTTC
J gene: TRBJ2-1
D gene: TRBD1
V gene: TRBV4-1
clone size: once

CDR3 protein: CASDDRINQPQHF
CDR3 DNA: TGTGCCAGTGATGACAGAATTAATCAGCCCCAGCATTTT
J gene: TRBJ1-5
D gene: -
V gene: TRBV19
clone size: few

CDR3 protein: CASSLSGTSGRKTQYF
CDR3 DNA: TGTGCCAGCAGCCTATCCGGGACTAGCGGGAGGAAGACCCAGTACTTC
J gene: TRBJ2-5
D gene: TRBD2
V gene: TRBV14
clone size: -

CDR3 protein: CSVSGGGWGQPQHF
CDR3 DNA: TGCAGCGTTTCCGGCGGGGGGTGGGGGCAGCCCCAGCATTTT
J gene: TRBJ1-5
D gene: -
V gene: TRBV29-1
clone size: -

CDR3 protein: CASSFTRHGATNEKLFF
CDR3 DNA: TGTGCCAGCAGCTTTACCCGTCACGGGGCAACTAATGAAAAACTGTTTTTT
J gene: TRBJ1-4
D gene: -
V gene: TRBV3-1/TRBV3-2
clone size: -

CDR3 protein: CASSRGLLGEKLFF
CDR3 DNA: TGTGCCAGCAGTAGGGGCCTTCTGGGGGAAAAACTGTTTTTT
J gene: TRBJ1-4
D gene: -
V gene: TRBV2
clone size: -

CDR3 protein: CASSYTLTGGSGYTF
CDR3 DNA: TGTGCCAGCAGTTACACACTAACAGGGGGGTCCGGCTACACCTTC
J gene: TRBJ1-2
D gene: TRBD1
V gene: TRBV6-5
clone size: -

CDR3 protein: CASSLRRSGGQGRSTEAFF
CDR3 DNA: TGTGCCAGCAGCTTAAGGCGGTCCGGAGGACAGGGACGATCCACTGAAGCTTTCTTT
J gene: TRBJ1-1
D gene: TRBD1
V gene: TRBV7-8
clone size: -

CDR3 protein: CASSEAVRLGYTF
CDR3 DNA: TGTGCCAGCAGTGAAGCGGTGAGGCTGGGCTACACCTTC
J gene: TRBJ1-2
D gene: -
V gene: TRBV6-1
clone size: -

CDR3 protein: CASSQVEVTTTEAFF
CDR3 DNA: TGTGCCAGCAGCCAAGTCGAGGTTACGACCACTGAAGCTTTCTTT
J gene: TRBJ1-1
D gene: -
V gene: TRBV4-2
clone size: -

CDR3 protein: CVSSFTGISNTEAFF
CDR3 DNA: TGTGTCAGCAGCTTCACAGGGATTTCGAACACTGAAGCTTTCTTT
J gene: TRBJ1-1
D gene: -
V gene: TRBV5-6
clone size: -

CDR3 protein: CASSLYNGANQPQHF
CDR3 DNA: TGTGCCAGCAGCCTCTACAATGGGGCCAATCAGCCCCAGCATTTT
J gene: TRBJ1-5
D gene: -
V gene: TRBV7-2
clone size: -

CDR3 protein: CASNDYRTALNYGYTF
CDR3 DNA: TGTGCCAGTAATGATTACAGGACAGCACTTAACTATGGCTACACCTTC
J gene: TRBJ1-2
D gene: -
V gene: TRBV19
clone size: -

CDR3 protein: CATSDLRGGTEAFF
CDR3 DNA: TGTGCCACCAGTGATTTAAGAGGGGGCACTGAAGCTTTCTTT
J gene: TRBJ1-1
D gene: -
V gene: TRBV24-1
clone size: -

CDR3 protein: CASSYGTGIGYTF
CDR3 DNA: TGTGCCAGCAGTTACGGGACAGGGATTGGCTACACCTTC
J gene: TRBJ1-2
D gene: TRBD1
V gene: TRBV6-6
clone size: many

CDR3 protein: CASTGPGRNQPQHF
CDR3 DNA: TGTGCCAGCACCGGTCCTGGGCGCAATCAGCCCCAGCATTTT
J gene: TRBJ1-5
D gene: -
V gene: TRBV6-5
clone size: -

CDR3 protein: CASTDLQGSYEQYF
CDR3 DNA: TGTGCCAGCACGGATCTGCAGGGCTCCTACGAGCAGTACTTC
J gene: TRBJ2-7
D gene: -
V gene: TRBV6-5
clone size: once

CDR3 protein: CASSPGTGDRGYTF
CDR3 DNA: TGTGCCAGCTCACCCGGGACAGGGGATCGCGGCTACACCTTC
J gene: TRBJ1-2
D gene: TRBD1
V gene: TRBV18
clone size: -

CDR3 protein: CASRSGQGDTGELFF
CDR3 DNA: TGTGCCAGCAGGTCGGGACAGGGTGACACCGGGGAGCTGTTTTTT
J gene: TRBJ2-2
D gene: TRBD1
V gene: TRBV5-6
clone size: once

CDR3 protein: CASSAGTLISYEQYF
CDR3 DNA: TGCGCCAGCAGTGCCGGGACTCTTATTTCCTACGAGCAGTACTTC
J gene: TRBJ2-7
D gene: -
V gene: TRBV10-1
clone size: few

CDR3 protein: CASSQGEGLATNEKLFF
CDR3 DNA: TGTGCCAGCAGCCAAGGGGAGGGCTTAGCAACTAATGAAAAACTGTTTTTT
J gene: TRBJ1-4
D gene: -
V gene: TRBV4-2
clone size: few

CDR3 protein: CASSPGRGPGQPQHF
CDR3 DNA: TGTGCCAGCAGCCCAGGCAGGGGGCCGGGGCAGCCCCAGCATTTT
J gene: TRBJ1-5
D gene: TRBD1
V gene: TRBV7-9
clone size: -

CDR3 protein: CASSKTLQGYGYTF
CDR3 DNA: TGTGCCAGCAGTAAAACCTTGCAGGGCTATGGCTACACCTTC
J gene: TRBJ1-2
D gene: -
V gene: TRBV27
clone size: -

CDR3 protein: CASSPQTAMNTEAFF
CDR3 DNA: TGTGCCAGCAGCCCCCAGACAGCCATGAACACTGAAGCTTTCTTT
J gene: TRBJ1-1
D gene: -
V gene: TRBV7-3
clone size: -

CDR3 protein: CASSGGAVETQYF
CDR3 DNA: TGTGCCAGCTCAGGGGGCGCTGTGGAGACCCAGTACTTC
J gene: TRBJ2-5
D gene: -
V gene: TRBV18
clone size: -